What follows are 7 T cell receptor beta chains derived from one specimen sequenced in a study of cytomegalovirus exposure and HLA in healthy donors. Primers for the PCR totalled 60 Vbeta and 13 Jbeta. Repertoires were generated with immunoSEQ multiplex PCR, while TCRdb's copy carries only in-frame clones and drops some. The table lists roughly 150,000 clones, 80% to 85% of them singletons. Sequencing was done on a sample of PBMCs. The receptors shown here come from a boy younger than 10 in good health and CMV-seronegative.

V is TRBV27 and J is TRBJ2-5; 8 nucleotides agree with TRBD2. The germline V gene encodes CDR1 MNHEY and CDR2 SMNVEV (reference sequence). V trimming: 6 bases; J trimming: 4 bases; junction bases outside the gene matches: 10. CDR3 size: 15 residues. The CDR3 coding sequence is TGTGCCAGCAGGTTCTCCGGGGGGGCTGGAGAGACCCAGTACTTC. Its translation is CASRFSGGAGETQYF.

The chain carries TRBV6-1 and TRBJ1-1; weak D call: TRBD1 (5 bases). This CDR3 is 14 amino acids long. The ends were cut back, 8 bases at V and 5 bases at J, with 18 bases in the middle. Germline V gene lookup returns CDR1 MNHNS and CDR2 SASEGT. The CDR3, as DNA: TGTGCCAGCGGGGACTTCAGGGAGAGGACTGAAGCTTTCTTT. Residues: CASGDFRERTEAFF.

This chain connects TRBV14 to TRBJ1-1, with TRBD1 identical over 8 bases. This CDR3 is built from 14 residues. The V segment lost 4 bases and the J segment 3 bases; nucleotides outside the gene matches: 4. CDR1 SGHDN and CDR2 FVKESK come from the germline V gene. In nucleotides, the CDR3 is TGTGCCAGCAGCCCTCGGACAGGGTACACTGAAGCTTTCTTT. It yields the protein CASSPRTGYTEAFF.

The chain uses TRBV21-1 and TRBJ2-7; TRBD2 is taken as the D call from the table, unchecked against the DNA. TRBV21-1 is termed a pseudogene. The CDR3 contains 16 residues. This chain's CDR3 is CASSSRGRTSVYEQYF. The CDR3 DNA follows: TGTGCCAGCAGCTCCCGGGGGCGGACTAGCGTCTACGAGCAGTACTTC.

The chain employs TRBV10-1 and TRBJ1-6; D unclear. The V and J ends lost 1 base and 7 bases respectively, with 5 bases between them. Germline lookup yields CDR1 WNHNN and CDR2 SYGVQD (reference sequence). The CDR3 spans 13 residues. Here the CDR3 DNA reads TGCGCCAGCAGTGAGTTCATGAATTCACCCCTCCACTTT. This codes for CASSEFMNSPLHF.

The rearrangement joins TRBV5-6 to TRBJ2-3; D may be TRBD2 (5 bases). This CDR3 spans 18 amino acids. The ends were cut back, 1 base at V and 6 bases at J, with 24 bases in the middle. Looked up from germline, CDR1 is SGHDT and CDR2 is YYEEEE. Here the CDR3 reads CASSLRYPGWSTADTQYF. CDR3 nucleotide sequence: TGTGCCAGCAGCTTGCGATATCCGGGGTGGAGCACGGCGGATACGCAGTATTTT.

This clone has a single count. The V gene is TRBV4-2, the J gene TRBJ1-2, with 7 bases identical to TRBD1. Germline values: CDR1 LGHNA, CDR2 YNFKEQ. This CDR3 contains 15 residues. With 2 bases clipped from V and 4 bases from J, the junction kept 7 bases outside the gene matches. In nucleotides, the CDR3 is TGTGCCAGCAGCCAAAGGACAGGCGCTCCCTATGGCTACACCTTC. Translation: CASSQRTGAPYGYTF.